This T cell receptor (beta chain) was sequenced during a study of T cell responses to AZD1222 COVID-19 vaccine. Study-wide findings and caveats: Baseline seropositivity characterized only a handful of AZD1222 recipients. Two AZD1222 doses significantly raised spike-specific TCR breadth and depth over controls. Most donors were white British and more were female, and clonal diversity was possibly underestimated.

With respect to this clone: No antigen is known for it.

Germline V gene sequence: CDR1 MNHNY, CDR2 SVGAGI (reference sequence). Between the trimmed V and J ends, which lost 8 bases and 8 bases, there was a span of 15 bases. This CDR3 has 13 residues. TCRdb's table, derived via immunoSEQ multiplex PCR, lists solely in-frame clones and lacks some. The top ten clones hold 5% to 6% of a sample with about 150,000 clones, just over 85% of them seen once. Analysis merged second doses at about 4 or about 12 weeks. This sequence was found in an adult who received the AZD1222 COVID-19 vaccine. The chain is built from TRBV6-6 and TRBJ1-4; weak D call: TRBD1 (5 bases). Source: peripheral blood, taken 28 days after the second AZD1222 dose. The CDR3, as DNA: TGTGCCAGCGTTCAGGCAGGGAGGGAAAAACTGTTTTTT. Encoded protein: CASVQAGREKLFF.